What follows is one T cell receptor (beta chain) and its context. This receptor's antigen is unknown. Base qualities are not provided; no much larger clone lies one nucleotide away. Using the deep immunoSEQ assay, multiplex PCR amplified TCR CDR3 regions from genomic DNA. Extracted genomic DNA from each cell subset was distributed evenly across all wells of several immunoSEQ 96-well plates, and each plate was treated as a replicate. For sorted subsets, each replicate PCR was loaded with roughly 200 ng genomic DNA, equivalent to approximately 27,000 T cell genomes. Purified libraries were quantified with a Qubit 3.0 fluorometer, sized on a Bioanalyzer 2100, and re-quantified with the KAPA Library Quantification kit. Each immunoSEQ 96-well plate was sequenced on its own single-read 150-cycle Illumina NextSeq 550 flow cell. Per the authors' processing: Because only junctional sequences without quality scores were contained in the immunoSEQ output, filtering matching that applied to full-length reads could not be performed. Sequences were annotated with PyIR, a Python wrapper for IgBLAST v1.9, and V/J genes and CDR3 were assigned using IMGT germline references. Any read was removed if the V/J assignment was weak (E-value above 1e-6), the CDR3 was missing, or the read contained stop codons, out-of-frame junctions, or ambiguous translated residues. V3J clonotypes were defined as sequences sharing the same inferred V gene, J gene, and CDR3 amino acid sequence. Percentage overlap between repertoires was calculated by dividing the number of shared unique clonotypes by the size of the smaller repertoire. Three approaches were used to assess repertoire richness: RTK rarefaction, the Chao1 estimator, and Recon v2.1 estimates of unobserved clonotypes. OLGA was used to compute generation probabilities for all TCRbeta clonotypes that the gDNA method yielded from a few donors. What TCRdb holds here is the immuneACCESS table cut down to in-frame rearrangements. Part of the clones is not present; checked against another copy, under half of the missing clones reflect an unresolved V gene, and the others are unexplained. That table supplies the V and J calls and clone size; D and trimming were determined from the DNA. The sample data list roughly 2.4 million clones, and around 95% of these were observed just once. Roughly 0.13% of the sample is held by the ten biggest clonotypes.

Looking up the germline V gene yields CDR1 SGHRS and CDR2 YFSETQ. The V and J ends are trimmed by 7 bases and 4 bases, leaving 17 bases between them. The cysteine opens and the phenylalanine closes a CDR3 of 14 amino acids. Left in the record is the CDR3 DNA by itself, 42 bases read in frame from the first base. This sample is part of a study of shared clonotypes between healthy human individuals (dated by TCRdb to about 2020). General notes on the study: The cohort included three men and a couple of women between 18 and 49 years of age. For each donor, CD4 naive and CD4 memory were each given three plates, CD8 naive was given two plates, and CD8 memory was given one plate. The study deeply sequenced blood TCR repertoires of about five healthy adults to estimate repertoire size and the extent of clonotype sharing between individuals. Different laboratories and diverse techniques were used to prepare libraries and sequence TCR repertoires, to increase sequencing depth and limit assay-specific biases. Each donor's leukapheresis produced roughly between about 0.9 and 9.5 billion PBMCs.

Points the paper makes about the study in general: Because the study included only a small number of donors, the genetic and exposure-history diversity represented was limited. Compared with non-shared clonotypes, the clonotypes found in all four sorted-subset donors had higher generation probabilities. Pairwise subsampling indicated that sequencing depth was expected to affect the degree of clonotype sharing among donors. Across several donors, around 5% of naive CD4, around 3.5% of naive CD8, around 2.1% of memory CD4, and approximately 0.4% of memory CD8 clonotypes were shared. Only blood was sampled, and tissue TCR repertoires likely differ from those in blood. Estimated clonotype richness was generally larger for naive than for memory subsets. Even with the large sequencing depth, rarefaction of the sorted-subset datasets indicated that sequencing was incomplete.

Healthy HIV-negative adults with no recently reported acute infections or vaccinations were included as donors. All donors were Caucasian adults living in Nashville, Tennessee, USA. CD4+ T cells were enriched by magnetic negative selection, after which naive cells were positively selected on CD45RA and the negative fraction was taken as the memory subset. Blood was collected by leukapheresis, and PBMCs were isolated by Ficoll-Histopaque density gradient centrifugation and then cryopreserved in liquid nitrogen vapor phase. Analytical flow cytometry was used to check the purity and quantity of every magnetically sorted T cell population. From each sorted fraction, genomic DNA was isolated and quantified by UV absorbance on a Nanodrop 2000c.

The receptor was derived from a young man in good health. The chain uses TRBV5-1 and TRBJ1-2; tentative D gene TRBD1, with 6 bases matching. Sample: naive CD4+ T cells sorted from blood. The cell subset or site tag for this specimen amounts to: CD45RA+ positively selected. The nucleotide sequence is TGCGCCAGCGGTCCGGACAGCTTAGGCTATGGCTACACCTTC. Translated, it gives CASGPDSLGYGYTF.